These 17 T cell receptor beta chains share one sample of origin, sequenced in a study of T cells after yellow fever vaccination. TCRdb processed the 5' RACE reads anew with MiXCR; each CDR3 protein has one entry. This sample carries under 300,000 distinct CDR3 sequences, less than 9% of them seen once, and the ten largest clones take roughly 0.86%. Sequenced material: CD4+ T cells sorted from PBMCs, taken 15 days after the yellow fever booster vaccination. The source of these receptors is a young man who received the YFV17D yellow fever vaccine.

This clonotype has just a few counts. For the CDR3, the DNA is TGCAGCGTTGACCGGGTGGATACGCAGTATTTT. Amino acid sequence: CSVDRVDTQYF. The chain links TRBV29-1 to TRBJ2-3; D not certain. This CDR3 comprises 11 residues. Germline assignment: CDR1 SQVTM and CDR2 ANQGSEA. V dropped 3 bases and J dropped 6 bases, with 7 bases sitting between them.

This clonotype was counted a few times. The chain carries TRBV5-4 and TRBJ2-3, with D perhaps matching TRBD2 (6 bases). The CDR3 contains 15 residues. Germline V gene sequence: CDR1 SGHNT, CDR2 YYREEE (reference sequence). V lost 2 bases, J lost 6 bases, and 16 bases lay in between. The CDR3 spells CASSFSSTGRDTQYF. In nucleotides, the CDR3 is TGTGCCAGCAGCTTCTCCTCGACGGGGAGGGATACGCAGTATTTT.

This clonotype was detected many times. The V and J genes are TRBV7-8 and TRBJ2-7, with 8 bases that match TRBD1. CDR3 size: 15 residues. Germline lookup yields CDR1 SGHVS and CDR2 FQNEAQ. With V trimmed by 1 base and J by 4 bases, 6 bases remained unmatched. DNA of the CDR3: TGTGCCAGCAGCTTAGGGACAGGGATTGGTTACGAGCAGTACTTC. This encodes CASSLGTGIGYEQYF.

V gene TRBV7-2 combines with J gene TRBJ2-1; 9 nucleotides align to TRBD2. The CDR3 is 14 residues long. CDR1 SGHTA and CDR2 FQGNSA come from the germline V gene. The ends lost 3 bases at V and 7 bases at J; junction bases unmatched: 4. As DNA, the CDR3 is TGTGCCAGCAGCTTCGGGGCGGGAGGGAATGAGCAGTTCTTC. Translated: CASSFGAGGNEQFF.

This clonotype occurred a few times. The CDR3 loop reads CSATQETQYF. CDR3 nucleotide sequence: TGCAGTGCTACACAAGAGACCCAGTACTTC. The J gene is TRBJ2-5, the V gene TRBV20-1; no clear D. The CDR3 runs 10 residues. V dropped 4 bases and J dropped 2 bases, with 2 bases sitting between them. Germline V gene data show CDR1 as DFQATT and CDR2 as SNEGSKA (reference sequence).

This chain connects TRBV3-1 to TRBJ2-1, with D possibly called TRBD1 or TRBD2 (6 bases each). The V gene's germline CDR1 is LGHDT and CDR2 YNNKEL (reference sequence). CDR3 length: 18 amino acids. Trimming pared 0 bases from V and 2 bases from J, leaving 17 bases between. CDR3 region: CASSQDLGGGMAYNEQFF. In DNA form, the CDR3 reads TGTGCCAGCAGCCAAGACCTCGGGGGCGGGATGGCCTACAATGAGCAGTTCTTC.

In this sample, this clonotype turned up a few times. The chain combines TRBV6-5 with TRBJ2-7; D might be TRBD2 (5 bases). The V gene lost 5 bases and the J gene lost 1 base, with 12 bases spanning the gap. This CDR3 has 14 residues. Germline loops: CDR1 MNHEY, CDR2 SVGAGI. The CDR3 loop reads CASSPGWDSYEQYF. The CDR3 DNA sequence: TGTGCCAGCAGTCCGGGGTGGGATTCCTACGAGCAGTACTTC.

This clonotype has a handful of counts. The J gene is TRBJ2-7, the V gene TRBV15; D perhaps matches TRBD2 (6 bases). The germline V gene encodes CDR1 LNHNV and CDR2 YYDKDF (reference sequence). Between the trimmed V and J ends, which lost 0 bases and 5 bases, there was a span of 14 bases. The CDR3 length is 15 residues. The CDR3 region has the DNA TGTGCCACCAGCAGAGATTACGGGAGATTTGACGAGCAGTACTTC. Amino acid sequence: CATSRDYGRFDEQYF.

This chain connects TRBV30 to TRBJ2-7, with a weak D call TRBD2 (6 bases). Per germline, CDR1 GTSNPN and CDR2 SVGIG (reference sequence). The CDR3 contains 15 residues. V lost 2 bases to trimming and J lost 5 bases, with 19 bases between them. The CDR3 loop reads CAWSRAGTRSDEQYF. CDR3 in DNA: TGTGCCTGGAGTAGGGCGGGGACGAGGTCGGACGAGCAGTACTTC.

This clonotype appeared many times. CDR3 region: CSAPRSLNTGELFF. The CDR3, as DNA: TGCAGTGCTCCTAGGAGCTTGAACACCGGGGAGCTGTTTTTT. The rearrangement links TRBV20-1 to TRBJ2-2; D not resolved. Germline CDR1 is DFQATT and CDR2 is SNEGSKA (reference sequence). V was shortened by 5 bases and J by 1 base, with 11 bases between the two germline ends. CDR3 length equals 14 residues.

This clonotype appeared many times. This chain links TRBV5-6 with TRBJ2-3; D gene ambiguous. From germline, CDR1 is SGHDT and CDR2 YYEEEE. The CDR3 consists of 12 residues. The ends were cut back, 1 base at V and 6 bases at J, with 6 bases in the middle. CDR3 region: CASSLWLDTQYF. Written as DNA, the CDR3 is TGTGCCAGCAGCTTGTGGTTGGATACGCAGTATTTT.

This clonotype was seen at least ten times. The chain's CDR3 is CASSLGQVYEQYF. The CDR3 DNA is TGTGCCAGCAGTCTGGGACAAGTCTACGAGCAGTACTTC. The chain carries TRBV6-6 and TRBJ2-7, with D possibly being TRBD1 (6 bases). The CDR3 covers 13 residues. The germline CDR1 and CDR2 sequences are MNHNY and SVGAGI (reference sequence). Trimming shortened V by 5 bases and J by 3 bases, and 11 bases separated the two germline ends.

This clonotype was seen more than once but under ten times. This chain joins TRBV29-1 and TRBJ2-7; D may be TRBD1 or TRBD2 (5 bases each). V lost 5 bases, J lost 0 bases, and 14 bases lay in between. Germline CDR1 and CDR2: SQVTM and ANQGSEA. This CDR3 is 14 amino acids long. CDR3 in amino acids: CSVSSGASSYEQYF. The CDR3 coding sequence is TGCAGCGTTTCGTCCGGGGCTTCCTCCTACGAGCAGTACTTC.

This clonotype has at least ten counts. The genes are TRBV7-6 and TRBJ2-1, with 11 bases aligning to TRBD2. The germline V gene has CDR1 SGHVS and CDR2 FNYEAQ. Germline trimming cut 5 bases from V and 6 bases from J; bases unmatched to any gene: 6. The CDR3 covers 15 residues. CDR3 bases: TGTGCCAGCAGCCGTACTAGCGGGAGTATCAATGAGCAGTTCTTC. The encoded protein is CASSRTSGSINEQFF.

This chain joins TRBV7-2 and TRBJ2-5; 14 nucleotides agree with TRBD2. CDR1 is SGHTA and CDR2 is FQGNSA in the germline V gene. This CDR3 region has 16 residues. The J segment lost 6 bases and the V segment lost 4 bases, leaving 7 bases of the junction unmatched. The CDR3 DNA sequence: TGTGCCAGCAGCTCAAGACTAGCGGGAGGGGGGAAGACCCAGTACTTC. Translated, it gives CASSSRLAGGGKTQYF. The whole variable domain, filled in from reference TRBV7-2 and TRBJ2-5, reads GAGVSQSPSNKVTEKGKDVELRCDPISGHTALYWYRQSLGQGLEFLIYFQGNSAPDKSGLPSDRFSAERTGGSVSTLTIQRTQQEDSAVYLCASSSRLAGGGKTQYFGPGTRLLVL.

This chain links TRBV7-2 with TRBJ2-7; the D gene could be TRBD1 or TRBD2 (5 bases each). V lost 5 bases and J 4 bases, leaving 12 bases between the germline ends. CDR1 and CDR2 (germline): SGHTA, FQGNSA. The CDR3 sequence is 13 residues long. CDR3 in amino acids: CASSRDRIYEQYF. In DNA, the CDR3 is TGTGCCAGCAGCCGGGACCGAATATACGAGCAGTACTTC.

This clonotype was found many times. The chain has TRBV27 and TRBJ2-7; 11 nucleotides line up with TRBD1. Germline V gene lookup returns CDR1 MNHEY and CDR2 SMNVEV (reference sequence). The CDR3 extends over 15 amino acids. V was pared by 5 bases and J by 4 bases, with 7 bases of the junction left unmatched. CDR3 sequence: CASSTRDRGSYEQYF. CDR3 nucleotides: TGTGCCAGCAGTACCCGGGACAGGGGGTCTTACGAGCAGTACTTC.